The clone carrying this T cell receptor beta chain came up a few times. These data originate in a study of T-cell memory formation after mild COVID-19. MiXCR was run by TCRdb on the 5' RACE reads, yielding one entry per CDR3 protein. The table lists about 120,000 distinct CDR3 sequences, approximately 22% of them singletons, with around 41% in the top ten. The CDR3 is made up of 13 amino acids. Per germline, CDR1 SGHVS and CDR2 FQNEAQ. After removal of 5 bases from V and 5 bases from J, the junction contained 6 bases not matched to a gene. The clonotype comes from a man younger than 35 who had mild COVID-19 (a few samples of this study predate the infection). Cell type and time point are not known. The gene calls are TRBV7-8 and TRBJ2-7; 7 positions match TRBD1. Sequencing was done on a sample of PBMCs or a T cell subset sorted from them (not recorded which). CDR3 loop: CASSRQGIDEQYF. The CDR3 DNA reads as TGTGCCAGCAGCAGACAGGGTATCGACGAGCAGTACTTC.